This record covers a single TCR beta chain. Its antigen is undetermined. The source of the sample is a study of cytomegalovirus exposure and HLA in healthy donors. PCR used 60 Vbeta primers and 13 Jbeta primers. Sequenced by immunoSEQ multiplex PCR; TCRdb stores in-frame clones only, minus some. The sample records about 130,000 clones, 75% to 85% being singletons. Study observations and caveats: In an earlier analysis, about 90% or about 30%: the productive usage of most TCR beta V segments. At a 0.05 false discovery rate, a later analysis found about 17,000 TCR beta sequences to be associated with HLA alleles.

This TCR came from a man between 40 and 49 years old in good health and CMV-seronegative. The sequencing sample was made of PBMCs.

This chain's CDR3 is CSVFPRGYISYNEQFF. In DNA, the CDR3 is TGCAGCGTTTTTCCTAGGGGGTACATCTCCTACAATGAGCAGTTCTTC. The V and J genes are TRBV29-1 and TRBJ2-1; TRBD1 is a possible D gene (6 bases). The CDR3 has 16 amino acids. CDR1 is SQVTM and CDR2 is ANQGSEA in the germline V gene. V lost 5 bases and J lost 0, with 17 bases in between.